A single sample gave rise to the 2 T cell receptor beta chains below, sequenced in a study of shared clonotypes between healthy human individuals. Assay: immunoSEQ multiplex PCR; the TCRdb copy retains only in-frame clones and omits some. The repertoire holds about 1 million clones, with under 80% as singletons. The sequenced sample was memory CD4+ T cells sorted from blood. The sample's subset: CD45RA-negative fraction. These receptors were collected from a man aged 18 to 30 in good health.

The V call is TRBV12-5, the J call TRBJ2-3; D is uncertain. Per germline, CDR1 LGHNT and CDR2 FRNRAP. The length of the CDR3 is 14 residues. Trimming cost V 0 bases and J 3 bases, with 7 bases left between them. The CDR3 DNA follows: TGTGCTAGTGGTTTGGTCCTAGGTACAGATACGCAGTATTTT. This sequence encodes CASGLVLGTDTQYF.

This chain uses TRBV6-1 with TRBJ2-7, with D possibly TRBD2 on 5 matching bases. The V and J ends lost 7 bases and 4 bases respectively, with 11 bases between them. CDR1 and CDR2 from the germline V gene are MNHNS and SASEGT. This CDR3 spans 12 amino acids. The CDR3 is CASTRVGYEQYF. The CDR3, as DNA: TGTGCCAGCACGAGGGTAGGGTACGAGCAGTACTTC.